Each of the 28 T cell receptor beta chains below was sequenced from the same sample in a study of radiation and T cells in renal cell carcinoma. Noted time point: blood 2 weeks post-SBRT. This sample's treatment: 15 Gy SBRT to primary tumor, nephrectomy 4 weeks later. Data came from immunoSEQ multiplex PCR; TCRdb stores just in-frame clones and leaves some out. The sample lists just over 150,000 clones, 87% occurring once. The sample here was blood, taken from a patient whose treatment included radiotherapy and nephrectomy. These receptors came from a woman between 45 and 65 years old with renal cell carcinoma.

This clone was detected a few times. CDR3 sequence (DNA): TGTGCCAGCAGTGAAGGCCTAGCGGGGGTGGATACGCAGTATTTT. Translating gives CASSEGLAGVDTQYF. This sequence joins TRBV2 and TRBJ2-3, with TRBD2 matching 10 bases. Trimming removed 1 base from V and 6 bases from J; junction bases left unmatched: 4. Germline assignment: CDR1 SNHLY and CDR2 FYNNEI. The CDR3 sequence is 15 residues long.

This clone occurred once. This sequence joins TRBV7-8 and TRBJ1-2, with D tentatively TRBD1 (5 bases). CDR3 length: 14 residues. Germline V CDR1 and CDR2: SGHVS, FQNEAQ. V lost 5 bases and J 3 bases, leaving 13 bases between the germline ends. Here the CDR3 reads CASSQGDGYYGYTF. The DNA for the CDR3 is TGTGCCAGCAGCCAGGGAGACGGTTACTATGGCTACACCTTC.

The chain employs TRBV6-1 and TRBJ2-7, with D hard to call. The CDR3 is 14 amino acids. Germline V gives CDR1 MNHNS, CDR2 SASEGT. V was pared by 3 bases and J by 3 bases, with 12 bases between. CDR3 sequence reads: CASSEVNRIYEQYF. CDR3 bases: TGTGCCAGCAGTGAGGTAAACAGAATCTACGAGCAGTACTTC.

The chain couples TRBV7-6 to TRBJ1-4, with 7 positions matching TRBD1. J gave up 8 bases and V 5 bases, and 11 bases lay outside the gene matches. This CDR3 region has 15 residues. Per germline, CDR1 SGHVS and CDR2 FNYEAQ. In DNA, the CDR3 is TGTGCCAGCAGCCCAAGTTCTGGCAGGGGGGAAAAACTGTTTTTT. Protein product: CASSPSSGRGEKLFF.

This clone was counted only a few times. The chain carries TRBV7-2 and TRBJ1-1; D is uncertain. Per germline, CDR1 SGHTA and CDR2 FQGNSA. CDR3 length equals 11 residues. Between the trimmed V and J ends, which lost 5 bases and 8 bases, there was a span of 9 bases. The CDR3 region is CASSNYQEAFF. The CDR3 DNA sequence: TGTGCCAGCAGCAACTATCAAGAAGCTTTCTTT.

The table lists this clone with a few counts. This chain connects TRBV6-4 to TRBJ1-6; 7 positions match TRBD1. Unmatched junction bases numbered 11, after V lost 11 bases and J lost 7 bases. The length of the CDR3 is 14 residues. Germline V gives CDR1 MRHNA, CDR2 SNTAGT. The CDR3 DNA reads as TGTGCCGACGGATCGGACAGGAAAAATTCACCCCTCCACTTT. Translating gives CADGSDRKNSPLHF.

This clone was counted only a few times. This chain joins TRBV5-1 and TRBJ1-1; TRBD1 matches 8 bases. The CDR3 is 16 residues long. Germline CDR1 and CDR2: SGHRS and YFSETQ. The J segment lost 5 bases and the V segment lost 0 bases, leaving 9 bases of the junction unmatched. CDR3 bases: TGCGCCAGCAGCTTGGCACAGACAGGGGACGGTACTGAAGCTTTCTTT. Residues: CASSLAQTGDGTEAFF.

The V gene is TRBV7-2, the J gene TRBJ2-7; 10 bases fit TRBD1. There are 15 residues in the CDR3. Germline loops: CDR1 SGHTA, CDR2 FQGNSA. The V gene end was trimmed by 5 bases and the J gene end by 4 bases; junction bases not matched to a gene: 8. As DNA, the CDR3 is TGTGCCAGCAGCATAACCGGGACAGGGGTGTACGAGCAGTACTTC. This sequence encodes CASSITGTGVYEQYF.

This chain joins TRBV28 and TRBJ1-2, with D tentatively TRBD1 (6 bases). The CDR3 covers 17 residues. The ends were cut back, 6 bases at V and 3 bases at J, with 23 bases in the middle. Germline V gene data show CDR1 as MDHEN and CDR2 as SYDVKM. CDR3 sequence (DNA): TGTGCCAGCAGCCGCAGTTTCAAAAGAGGGGGGGACTATGGCTACACCTTC. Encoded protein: CASSRSFKRGGDYGYTF.

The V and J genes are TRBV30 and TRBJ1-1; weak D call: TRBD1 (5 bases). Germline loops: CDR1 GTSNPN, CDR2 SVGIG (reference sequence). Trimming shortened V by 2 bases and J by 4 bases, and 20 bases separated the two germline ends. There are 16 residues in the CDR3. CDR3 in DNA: TGTGCCTGGAGTAACGGGGGATGGGGAATCGGCACTGAAGCTTTCTTT. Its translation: CAWSNGGWGIGTEAFF.

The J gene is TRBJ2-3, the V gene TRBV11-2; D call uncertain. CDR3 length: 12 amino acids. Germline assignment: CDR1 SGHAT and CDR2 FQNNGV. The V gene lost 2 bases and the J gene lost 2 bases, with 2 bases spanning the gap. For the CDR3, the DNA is TGTGCCAGCAGCTTAAACACAGATACGCAGTATTTT. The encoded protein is CASSLNTDTQYF.

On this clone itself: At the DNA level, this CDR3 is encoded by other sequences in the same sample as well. CDR3 sequence reads: CASSLGGSNEKLFF. The CDR3 DNA reads TGTGCCAGCAGCTTAGGGGGGTCAAATGAAAAACTGTTTTTT. This chain connects TRBV7-6 to TRBJ1-4; weak D call: TRBD1 (5 bases). Deletions cut 1 base from V and 5 bases from J, with 8 bases between. The germline V gene encodes CDR1 SGHVS and CDR2 FNYEAQ. CDR3 size: 14 residues.

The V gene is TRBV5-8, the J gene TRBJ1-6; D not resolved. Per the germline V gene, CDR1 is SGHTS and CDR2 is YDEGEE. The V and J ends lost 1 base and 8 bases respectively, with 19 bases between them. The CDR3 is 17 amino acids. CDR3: CASSLRTWPLEDSPLHF. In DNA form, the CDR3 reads TGTGCCAGCAGCTTGAGAACGTGGCCACTGGAAGATTCACCCCTCCACTTT.

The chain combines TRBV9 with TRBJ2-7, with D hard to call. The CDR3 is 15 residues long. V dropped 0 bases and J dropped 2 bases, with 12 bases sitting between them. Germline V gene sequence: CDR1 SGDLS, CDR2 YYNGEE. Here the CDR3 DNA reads TGTGCCAGCAGCGTAGCCCCGGGCGAGGCCTACGAGCAGTACTTC. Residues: CASSVAPGEAYEQYF.

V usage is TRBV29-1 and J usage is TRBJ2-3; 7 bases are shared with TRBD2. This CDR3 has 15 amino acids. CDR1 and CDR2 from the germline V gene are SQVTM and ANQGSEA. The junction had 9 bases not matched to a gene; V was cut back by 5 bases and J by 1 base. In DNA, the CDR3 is TGCAGCGTTAGGCGGGGGAGGATTGGCACAGATACGCAGTATTTT. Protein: CSVRRGRIGTDTQYF.

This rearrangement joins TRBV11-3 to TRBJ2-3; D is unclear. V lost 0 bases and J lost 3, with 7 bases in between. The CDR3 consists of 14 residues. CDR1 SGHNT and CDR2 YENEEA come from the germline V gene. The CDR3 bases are TGTGCCAGCAGCTTAGATTTGGTGACAGATACGCAGTATTTT. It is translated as CASSLDLVTDTQYF.

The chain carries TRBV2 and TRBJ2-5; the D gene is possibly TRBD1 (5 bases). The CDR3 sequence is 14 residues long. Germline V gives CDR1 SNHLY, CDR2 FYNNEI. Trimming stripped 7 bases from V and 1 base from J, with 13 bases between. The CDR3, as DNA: TGTGCCAGCAAGACGAGCAGGGTCCAAGAGACCCAGTACTTC. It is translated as CASKTSRVQETQYF.

The CDR3 spells CASSPTGHPGTEQYF. CDR3 nucleotide sequence: TGTGCCAGCAGCCCGACGGGGCACCCGGGCACCGAGCAGTACTTC. This chain connects TRBV11-2 to TRBJ2-7; D assignment may be TRBD1 or TRBD2 (5 bases each). The germline V and J ends were trimmed by 5 bases and 6 bases, with 20 bases remaining between them. The CDR3 extends over 15 amino acids. Germline CDR1 and CDR2: SGHAT and FQNNGV.

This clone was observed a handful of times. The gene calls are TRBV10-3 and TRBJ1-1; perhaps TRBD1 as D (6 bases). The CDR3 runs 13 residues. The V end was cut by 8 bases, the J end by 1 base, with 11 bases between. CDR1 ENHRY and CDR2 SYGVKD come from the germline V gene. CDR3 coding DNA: TGTGCCATCCAGGGACATACGAACACTGAAGCTTTCTTT. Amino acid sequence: CAIQGHTNTEAFF.

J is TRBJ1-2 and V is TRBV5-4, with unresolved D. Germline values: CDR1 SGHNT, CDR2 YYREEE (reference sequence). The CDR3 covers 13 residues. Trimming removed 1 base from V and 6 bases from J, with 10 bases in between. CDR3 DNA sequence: TGTGCCAGCAGCTTGTCGGAGGTACATGGCTACACCTTC. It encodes CASSLSEVHGYTF. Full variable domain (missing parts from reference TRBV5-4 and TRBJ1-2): ETGVTQSPTHLIKTRGQQVTLRCSSQSGHNTVSWYQQALGQGPQFIFQYYREEENGRGNFPPRFSGLQFPNYSSELNVNALELDDSALYLCASSLSEVHGYTFGSGTRLTVV.

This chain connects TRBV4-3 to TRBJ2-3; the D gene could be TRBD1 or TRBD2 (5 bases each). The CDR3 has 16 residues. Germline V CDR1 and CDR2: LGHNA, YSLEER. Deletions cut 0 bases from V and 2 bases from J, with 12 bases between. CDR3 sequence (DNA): TGCGCCAGCAGCCAAGACATGAGGGGCCCCACAGATACGCAGTATTTT. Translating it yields CASSQDMRGPTDTQYF.

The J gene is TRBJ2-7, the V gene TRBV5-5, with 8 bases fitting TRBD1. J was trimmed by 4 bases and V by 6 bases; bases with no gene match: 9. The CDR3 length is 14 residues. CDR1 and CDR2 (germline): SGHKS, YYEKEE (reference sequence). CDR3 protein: CASTITGGGYEQYF. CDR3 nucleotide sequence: TGTGCCAGCACTATAACAGGGGGTGGTTACGAGCAGTACTTC.

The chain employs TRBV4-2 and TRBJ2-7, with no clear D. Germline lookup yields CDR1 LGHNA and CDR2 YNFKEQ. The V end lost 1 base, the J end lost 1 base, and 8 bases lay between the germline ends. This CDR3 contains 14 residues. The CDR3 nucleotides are TGTGCCAGCAGCCAAGGAATGGGGTCCTACGAGCAGTACTTC. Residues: CASSQGMGSYEQYF.

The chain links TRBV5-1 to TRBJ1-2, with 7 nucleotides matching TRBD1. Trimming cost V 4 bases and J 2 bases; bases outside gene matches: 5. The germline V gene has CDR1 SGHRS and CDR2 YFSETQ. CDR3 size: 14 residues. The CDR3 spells CASSVDRANYGYTF. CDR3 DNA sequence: TGCGCCAGCAGCGTCGACAGGGCCAACTATGGCTACACCTTC.

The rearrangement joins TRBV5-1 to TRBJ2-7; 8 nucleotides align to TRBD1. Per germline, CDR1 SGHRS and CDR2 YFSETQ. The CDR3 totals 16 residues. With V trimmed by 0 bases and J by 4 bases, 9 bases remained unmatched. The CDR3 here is CASSLEGLTGGYEQYF. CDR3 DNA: TGCGCCAGCAGCTTGGAAGGTCTAACAGGGGGGTACGAGCAGTACTTC.

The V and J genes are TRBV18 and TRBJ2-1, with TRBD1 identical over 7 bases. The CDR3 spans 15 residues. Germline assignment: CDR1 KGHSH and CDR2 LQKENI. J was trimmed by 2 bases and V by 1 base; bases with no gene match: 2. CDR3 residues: CASSPRQGPYNEQFF. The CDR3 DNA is TGTGCCAGCTCACCACGACAGGGACCCTACAATGAGCAGTTCTTC. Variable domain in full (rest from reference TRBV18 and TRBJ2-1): NAGVMQNPRHLVRRRGQEARLRCSPMKGHSHVYWYRQLPEEGLKFMVYLQKENIIDESGMPKERFSAEFPKEGPSILRIQQVVRGDSAAYFCASSPRQGPYNEQFFGPGTRLTVL.

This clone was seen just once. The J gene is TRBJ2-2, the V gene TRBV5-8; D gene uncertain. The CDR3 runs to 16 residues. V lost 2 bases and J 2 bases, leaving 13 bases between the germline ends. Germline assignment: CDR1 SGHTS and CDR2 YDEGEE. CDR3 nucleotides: TGTGCCAGCAGCTTAAGTAGAGTCTTCAACACCGGGGAGCTGTTTTTT. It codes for CASSLSRVFNTGELFF. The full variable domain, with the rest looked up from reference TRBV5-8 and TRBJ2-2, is EAGVTQSPTHLIKTRGQQATLRCSPISGHTSVYWYQQALGLGLQFLLWYDEGEERNRGNFPPRFSGRQFPNYSSELNVNALELEDSALYLCASSLSRVFNTGELFFGEGSRLTVL.

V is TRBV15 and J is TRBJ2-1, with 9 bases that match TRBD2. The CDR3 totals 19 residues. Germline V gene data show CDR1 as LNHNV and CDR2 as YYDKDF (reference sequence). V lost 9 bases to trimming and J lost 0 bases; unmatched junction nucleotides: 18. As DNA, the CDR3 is TGTGCCACTAGCGCAGTCGGGCTAGCGGGAAGAAGCTCCTACAATGAGCAGTTCTTC. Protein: CATSAVGLAGRSSYNEQFF.